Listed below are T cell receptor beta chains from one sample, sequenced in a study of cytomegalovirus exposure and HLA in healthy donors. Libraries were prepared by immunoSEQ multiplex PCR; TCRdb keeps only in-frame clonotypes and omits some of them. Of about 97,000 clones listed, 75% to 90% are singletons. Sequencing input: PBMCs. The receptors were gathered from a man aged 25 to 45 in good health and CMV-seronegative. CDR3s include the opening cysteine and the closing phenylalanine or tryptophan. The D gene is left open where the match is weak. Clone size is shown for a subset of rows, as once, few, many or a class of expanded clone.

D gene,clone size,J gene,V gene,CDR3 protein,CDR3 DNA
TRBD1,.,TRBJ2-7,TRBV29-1,CSARTGEYEQYF,TGCAGCGCCCGGACAGGAGAGTACGAGCAGTACTTC
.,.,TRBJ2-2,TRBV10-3,CAITEDRNTGELFF,TGTGCCATCACCGAGGACAGGAACACCGGGGAGCTGTTTTTT
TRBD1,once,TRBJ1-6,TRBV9,CASSTSGGPYNSPLHF,TGTGCCAGCAGCACCTCAGGGGGGCCATATAATTCACCCCTCCACTTT
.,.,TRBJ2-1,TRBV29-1,CSVGLSGRPYNEQFF,TGCAGCGTTGGACTGAGCGGGCGACCCTACAATGAGCAGTTCTTC
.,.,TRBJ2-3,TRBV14,CASSQSGADTQYF,TGTGCCAGCAGCCAGTCCGGGGCAGATACGCAGTATTTT
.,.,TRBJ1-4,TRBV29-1,CSVEGPGEEKLFF,TGCAGCGTTGAGGGGCCTGGTGAGGAAAAACTGTTTTTT
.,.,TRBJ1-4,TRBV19,CASSPANEKLFF,TGTGCCAGTAGTCCGGCTAATGAAAAACTGTTTTTT
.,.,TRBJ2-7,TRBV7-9,CASSTGTYQPSYEQYF,TGTGCCAGCAGCACCGGGACATACCAACCCTCCTACGAGCAGTACTTC
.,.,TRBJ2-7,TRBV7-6,CASSLEQGGSAAGEQYF,TGTGCCAGCAGCTTAGAACAGGGTGGATCCGCGGCGGGCGAGCAGTACTTC
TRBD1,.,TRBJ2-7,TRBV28,CASSLWGTGGNEQYF,TGTGCCAGCAGTTTATGGGGGACAGGGGGCAACGAGCAGTACTTC
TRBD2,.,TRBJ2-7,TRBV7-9,CASSFDELAGGRAYEQYF,TGTGCCAGCAGCTTTGACGAACTAGCGGGAGGTAGGGCCTACGAGCAGTACTTC
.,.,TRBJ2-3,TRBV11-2,CASSWAIFGGTDTQYF,TGTGCCAGCAGCTGGGCTATTTTTGGTGGCACAGATACGCAGTATTTT
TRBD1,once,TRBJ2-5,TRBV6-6,CASSRTGQGTETQYF,TGTGCCAGCAGCCGTACCGGACAGGGGACCGAGACCCAGTACTTC
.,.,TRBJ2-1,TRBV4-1,CASSQDGQGRKNEQFF,TGCGCCAGCAGCCAAGATGGCCAGGGTCGGAAAAATGAGCAGTTCTTC
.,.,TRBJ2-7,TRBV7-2,CASRSDSAYEQYF,TGTGCCAGCCGGAGTGACAGCGCCTACGAGCAGTACTTC
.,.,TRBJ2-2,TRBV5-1,CASTSGLGQNTGELFF,TGCGCCAGCACCTCCGGTTTGGGACAGAACACCGGGGAGCTGTTTTTT
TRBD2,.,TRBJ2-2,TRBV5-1,CASTGLAGETGELFF,TGCGCCAGCACCGGACTAGCGGGGGAAACCGGGGAGCTGTTTTTT
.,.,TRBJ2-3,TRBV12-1,CASRTFQSTDTQYF,TGTGCCAGCCGGACATTTCAGAGCACAGATACGCAGTATTTT
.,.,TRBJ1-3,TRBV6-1,CASSELPRYSGNTIYF,TGTGCCAGCAGTGAATTACCCCGGTACTCTGGAAACACCATATATTTT
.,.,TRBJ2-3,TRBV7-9,CASSYAGAADTQYF,TGTGCCAGCAGCTATGCTGGGGCCGCGGATACGCAGTATTTT
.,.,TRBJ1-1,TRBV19,CASSSDLAGAEAFF,TGTGCCAGTAGTAGCGATCTTGCAGGGGCTGAAGCTTTCTTT
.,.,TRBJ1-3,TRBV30,CAWITPFAEARSGNTIYF,TGTGCCTGGATTACCCCCTTTGCGGAGGCCCGATCTGGAAACACCATATATTTT
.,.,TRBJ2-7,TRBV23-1,CASSQQPGGRGPYEQYF,TGCGCCAGCAGTCAGCAGCCGGGGGGCAGGGGACCCTACGAGCAGTACTTC
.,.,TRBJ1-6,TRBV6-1,CASSGHTSNSPLHF,TGTGCCAGCAGTGGACATACGTCCAATTCACCCCTCCACTTT
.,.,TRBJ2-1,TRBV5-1,CASSLVQGATSGSYNEQFF,TGCGCCAGCAGCTTGGTACAGGGGGCTACTAGCGGGTCTTACAATGAGCAGTTCTTC
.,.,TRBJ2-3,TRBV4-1,CASSTEQGLGDTQYF,TGCGCCAGCAGTACGGAGCAGGGATTGGGGGATACGCAGTATTTT
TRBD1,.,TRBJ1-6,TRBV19,CASRTGQAVNSPLHF,TGTGCCAGCCGAACGGGACAGGCAGTTAATTCACCCCTCCACTTT
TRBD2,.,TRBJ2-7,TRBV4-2,CASSQVGTSGTYEQYF,TGTGCCAGCAGCCAAGTGGGGACTAGCGGAACCTACGAGCAGTACTTC
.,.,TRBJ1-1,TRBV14,CASSLRETANTEAFF,TGTGCCAGCAGTTTGCGTGAGACAGCCAACACTGAAGCTTTCTTT
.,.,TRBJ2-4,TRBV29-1,CSVRTDGNIQYF,TGCAGCGTTAGGACTGACGGAAACATTCAGTACTTC
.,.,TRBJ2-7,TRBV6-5,CASSYYEGSEQYF,TGTGCCAGCAGTTACTACGAGGGAAGCGAGCAGTACTTC
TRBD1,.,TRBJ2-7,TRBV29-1,CSAGQALYEQYF,TGCAGCGCGGGACAGGCCCTCTACGAGCAGTACTTC
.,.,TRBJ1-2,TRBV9,CASSVGLTAFYGYTF,TGTGCCAGCAGCGTGGGTTTGACAGCATTCTATGGCTACACCTTC
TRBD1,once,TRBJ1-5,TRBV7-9,CASSLDRGGQPQHF,TGTGCCAGCAGCTTAGACAGGGGCGGTCAGCCCCAGCATTTT
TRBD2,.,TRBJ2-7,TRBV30,CWTSFWGYEQYF,TGTTGGACTAGCTTCTGGGGATACGAGCAGTACTTC
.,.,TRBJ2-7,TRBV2,CASTETGLDEQYF,TGTGCCAGCACGGAAACAGGGTTGGACGAGCAGTACTTC
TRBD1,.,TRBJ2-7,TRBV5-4,CASSSPTGGNEQYF,TGTGCCAGCAGCTCCCCGACAGGGGGCAACGAGCAGTACTTC
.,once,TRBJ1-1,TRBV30,CAWHQGRGTEAFF,TGTGCCTGGCATCAGGGTAGGGGCACTGAAGCTTTCTTT
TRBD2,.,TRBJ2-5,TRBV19,CASSMKAGGAQYF,TGTGCCAGTAGTATGAAAGCGGGGGGGGCCCAGTACTTC
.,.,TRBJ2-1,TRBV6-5,CASSYSRDYGGNEQFF,TGTGCCAGCAGTTACTCGCGGGATTACGGTGGGAATGAGCAGTTCTTC
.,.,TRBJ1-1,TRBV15,CATSRDQTEAFF,TGTGCCACCAGCAGAGATCAAACTGAAGCTTTCTTT
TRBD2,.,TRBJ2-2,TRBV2,CASSEAGGNPGELFF,TGTGCCAGCAGTGAAGCGGGAGGGAATCCCGGGGAGCTGTTTTTT
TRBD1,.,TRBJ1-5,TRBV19,CASSIDREGQPQHF,TGTGCCAGTAGTATCGACAGGGAAGGTCAGCCCCAGCATTTT
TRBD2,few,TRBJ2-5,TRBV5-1,CASSRTSGGAQETQYF,TGCGCCAGCAGCCGGACTAGCGGGGGTGCTCAAGAGACCCAGTACTTC
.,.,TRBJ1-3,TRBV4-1,CASSQGQANSGNTIYF,TGCGCCAGCAGCCAAGGACAGGCTAACTCTGGAAACACCATATATTTT
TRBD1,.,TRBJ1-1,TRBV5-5,CASQITGGVTEAFF,TGTGCCAGCCAAATTACAGGGGGGGTTACTGAAGCTTTCTTT
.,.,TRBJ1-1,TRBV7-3,CASRHPGGEAFF,TGTGCCAGCAGACATCCGGGGGGTGAAGCTTTCTTT
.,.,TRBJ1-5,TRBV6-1,CASSEVEGDQPQHF,TGTGCCAGCAGTGAAGTTGAGGGGGATCAGCCCCAGCATTTT
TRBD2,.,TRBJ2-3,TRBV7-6,CASSLAGGPVDTQYF,TGTGCCAGCAGCTTAGCGGGAGGGCCGGTAGATACGCAGTATTTT
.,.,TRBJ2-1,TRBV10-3,CAISRDWYNEQFF,TGTGCCATCAGTAGGGACTGGTACAATGAGCAGTTCTTC
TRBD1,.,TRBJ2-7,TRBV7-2,CASSLTGQSSYEQYF,TGTGCCAGCAGCTTGACAGGGCAGTCGAGCTACGAGCAGTACTTC
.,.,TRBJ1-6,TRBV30,CAWSAIYLGSYNSPLHF,TGTGCCTGGAGCGCGATCTACCTAGGCTCCTATAATTCACCCCTCCACTTT
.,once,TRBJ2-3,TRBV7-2,CASSPQRSSTDTQYF,TGTGCCAGCAGCCCGCAGAGGTCTAGCACAGATACGCAGTATTTT
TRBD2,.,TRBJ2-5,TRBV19,CASSIQTSGRRETQYF,TGTGCCAGTAGTATACAAACTAGCGGGAGAAGGGAGACCCAGTACTTC